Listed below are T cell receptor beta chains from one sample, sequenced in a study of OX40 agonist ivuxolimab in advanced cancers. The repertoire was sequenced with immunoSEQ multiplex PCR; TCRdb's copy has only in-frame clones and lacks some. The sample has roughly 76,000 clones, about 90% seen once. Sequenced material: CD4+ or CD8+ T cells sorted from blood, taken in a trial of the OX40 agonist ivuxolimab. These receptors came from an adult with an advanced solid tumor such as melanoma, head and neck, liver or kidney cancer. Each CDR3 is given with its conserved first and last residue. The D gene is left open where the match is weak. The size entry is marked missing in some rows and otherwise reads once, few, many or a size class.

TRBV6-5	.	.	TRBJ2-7	TGTGCCAGCAGTTACTCGGTGGCAGGCTACGAGCAGTACTTC	CASSYSVAGYEQYF
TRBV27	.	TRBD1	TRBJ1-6	TGTGCCAGCAGTTACACAGGGGGCTCCTATAATTCACCCCTCCACTTT	CASSYTGGSYNSPLHF
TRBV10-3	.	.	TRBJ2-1	TGTGCCATCAGTGAGTCGCTTGAGCAGTTCTTC	CAISESLEQFF
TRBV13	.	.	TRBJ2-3	TGTGCCAGCAGCCGGAGGGGGGGACGCGATACGCAGTATTTT	CASSRRGGRDTQYF
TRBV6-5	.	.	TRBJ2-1	TGTGCCAGCACCACCGCCCCCCACAATGAGCAGTTCTTC	CASTTAPHNEQFF
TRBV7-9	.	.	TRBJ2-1	TGTGCCAGCAGCTTAGAGGGACGGGGCTACAATGAGCAGTTCTTC	CASSLEGRGYNEQFF
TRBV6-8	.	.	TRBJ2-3	TGTGCCAGCAGTTACTCCGACGGCACAGATACGCAGTATTTT	CASSYSDGTDTQYF
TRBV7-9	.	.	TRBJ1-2	TGTGCCAGCAGGGGGAATGGCTACACCTTC	CASRGNGYTF
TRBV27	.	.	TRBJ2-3	TGTGCCAGCACATCGTTGGGGTTGACAGGTCTCACAGATACGCAGTATTTT	CASTSLGLTGLTDTQYF
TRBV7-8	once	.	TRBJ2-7	TGTGCCAGCAGCCAACCGCTGCCAAACACAGTACACTACGAGCAGTACTTC	CASSQPLPNTVHYEQYF
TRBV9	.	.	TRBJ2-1	TGTGCCAGCAGCCGACTGATAGGGGGTAATGAGCAGTTCTTC	CASSRLIGGNEQFF
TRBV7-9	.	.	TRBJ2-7	TGTGCCAGCAGCTTCAGCGTGAGCTCCTACGAGCAGTACTTC	CASSFSVSSYEQYF
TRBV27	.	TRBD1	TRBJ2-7	TGTGCCAGCGCCAGAGGGACAGGGAGGTACGAGCAGTACTTC	CASARGTGRYEQYF
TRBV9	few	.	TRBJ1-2	TGTGCCAGCAGATCGACCGACGCTAACTATGGCTACACCTTC	CASRSTDANYGYTF
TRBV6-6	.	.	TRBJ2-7	TGTGCCAGCAGTTTTGACACCTACGAGCAGTACTTC	CASSFDTYEQYF
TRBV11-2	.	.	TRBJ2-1	TGTGCCAGCAGCTTAGTCCCCACTAGCATGGAAGGTGAGCAGTTCTTC	CASSLVPTSMEGEQFF
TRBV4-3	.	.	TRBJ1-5	TGCGCCAGCAGCCAAGACCCGGCGGGACAAAGCAATCAGCCCCAGCATTTT	CASSQDPAGQSNQPQHF
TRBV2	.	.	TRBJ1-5	TGTGCCAGCAGTGAGGATTGGGCCCATCAGCCCCAGCATTTT	CASSEDWAHQPQHF
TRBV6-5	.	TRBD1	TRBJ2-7	TGTGCCAGCAGTTATTTGACAGGGGGTCCCTACGAGCAGTACTTC	CASSYLTGGPYEQYF
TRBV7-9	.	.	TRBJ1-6	TGTGCCAGCAGCATTAAGACAGATTCACCCCTCCACTTT	CASSIKTDSPLHF
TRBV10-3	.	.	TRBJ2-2	TGTGCCATCAGTGAGACGACCGGGGAGCTGTTTTTT	CAISETTGELFF
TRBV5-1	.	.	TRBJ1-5	TGCGCCAGCAGCTTGGCGGGGGTTGGGCAGCCCCAGCATTTT	CASSLAGVGQPQHF
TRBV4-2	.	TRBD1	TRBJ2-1	TGTGCCAGCAGCCACGGACAGGGTCTCGGCTACAATGAGCAGTTCTTC	CASSHGQGLGYNEQFF
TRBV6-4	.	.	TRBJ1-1	TGTGCCAGCAGTGACTGGTTTGGCACTGAAGCTTTCTTT	CASSDWFGTEAFF